This T cell receptor (beta chain) derives from a study of T cell responses to AZD1222 COVID-19 vaccine. Across the study: Some second doses came at about 4 weeks and others at about 12 weeks; these were pooled.

Findings of the study overall: Receipt of two AZD1222 doses was followed by a rise in Spike-specific TCR breadth and depth. None of the repertoires were sampled until the peak T cell response had passed. The donors showed a predominance of white British ancestry and of females, with possible underestimation of clonal diversity.

Repertoires were generated with immunoSEQ multiplex PCR, while TCRdb's copy carries only in-frame clones and drops some. Among approximately 110,000 clones listed, about 90% were seen once. As concerns this clone: No antigen is known for it.

This clonotype was sampled from an adult in good health. The source material was peripheral blood, sampled on day 0 of AZD1222 vaccination.

The CDR3 loop is CASGGGTGAEAFF. The CDR3, as DNA: TGCGCCAGCGGTGGGGGTACGGGCGCTGAAGCTTTCTTT. This chain connects TRBV5-1 to TRBJ1-1; a possible D gene is TRBD1 (5 bases). This CDR3 spans 13 amino acids. With 7 bases removed from V and 6 bases from J, the gap between germline ends came to 16 bases. Looked up from germline, CDR1 is SGHRS and CDR2 is YFSETQ.